These 16 T cell receptor beta chains originate from one sample sequenced in a study of T cell clonotyping in hematopoietic cell transplantation. The assay was immunoSEQ multiplex PCR, and TCRdb's table has in-frame clones only and misses some. The table lists 25,000 to 35,000 clones, under 85% of them singletons. The time point: recipient sample about 28 days before transplant, after cytoreduction. Material: peripheral blood mononuclear cells, obtained before stem cell transplant. These receptors all come from a man aged 50 to 59 with myelodysplastic syndrome. Some clones in this sample may be carry-over from other donors' samples.

This clone has only a few counts. The J gene is TRBJ1-1, the V gene TRBV27, with D hard to call. CDR1 and CDR2 (germline): MNHEY, SMNVEV (reference sequence). The CDR3 runs 13 residues. Trimming took off 0 bases at V and 11 bases at J, with 13 bases between the two ends. The CDR3: CASSLSGGNGAFF. For the CDR3, the DNA is TGTGCCAGCAGTTTATCTGGTGGAAATGGGGCTTTCTTT.

The CDR3 spells CFGGGLYGYTF. The CDR3 region has the DNA TGCTTCGGGGGGGGGCTCTATGGCTACACCTTC. The rearrangement uses TRBV20-1 and TRBJ1-2, with D possibly being TRBD1 (6 bases). Germline values: CDR1 DFQATT, CDR2 SNEGSKA (reference sequence). The CDR3 is 11 amino acids.

This clone was recorded only once. This rearrangement joins TRBV30 to TRBJ1-2; TRBD1 aligns across 8 bases. Germline assignment: CDR1 GTSNPN and CDR2 SVGIG (reference sequence). The CDR3 loop spans 13 amino acids. Trimming at V came to 3 bases and at J to 4 bases, leaving 4 bases not matched to a gene. The CDR3 bases are TGTGCCTGGAGAGGCGGACAGGGCTATGGCTACACCTTC. Its translation is CAWRGGQGYGYTF.

This clone was detected a few times. DNA for the CDR3: TGTGCCAGCAGTCCTACGCAGGGGGCGGGGGAGCAGTACTTC. It is translated as CASSPTQGAGEQYF. The chain combines TRBV27 with TRBJ2-7; 8 nucleotides match TRBD1. CDR3 size: 14 residues. Trimming took 5 bases from V and 7 from J; bases not matched to a gene: 10. The V gene's germline CDR1 is MNHEY and CDR2 SMNVEV (reference sequence).

This sequence joins TRBV28 and TRBJ2-5; D possibly corresponds to TRBD1 (6 bases). The CDR3 length is 14 residues. The V end lost 5 bases, the J end lost 1 base, and 11 bases lay between the germline ends. From germline, CDR1 is MDHEN and CDR2 SYDVKM. This CDR3 reads CASSDRGSQETQYF. The CDR3 region has the DNA TGTGCCAGCAGTGATAGGGGGTCCCAAGAGACCCAGTACTTC.

This chain connects TRBV13 to TRBJ2-5; 9 nucleotides line up with TRBD2. The CDR3 is 15 amino acids. V lost 4 bases, J lost 5 bases, and 8 bases stayed unmatched. CDR1 and CDR2 (germline): PRHDT, FYEKMQ (reference sequence). CDR3 coding DNA: TGTGCCAGCAGCTCTAGCGGGGCGGGGGAGGAGACCCAGTACTTC. Amino acids: CASSSSGAGEETQYF.

V and J are TRBV29-1 and TRBJ2-5, with 8 bases aligning to TRBD2. From germline, CDR1 is SQVTM and CDR2 ANQGSEA. The CDR3 runs to 14 residues. Unmatched junction bases numbered 11, after V lost 4 bases and J lost 7 bases. CDR3 loop: CSVGQRGPDVTQYF. CDR3 bases: TGCAGCGTTGGGCAGCGGGGGCCAGATGTGACCCAGTACTTC.

This clone was counted once. This chain connects TRBV30 to TRBJ1-2; 7 bases agree with TRBD1. The J segment lost 2 bases and the V segment lost 5 bases, leaving 2 bases of the junction unmatched. This CDR3 is built from 12 residues. CDR1 is GTSNPN and CDR2 is SVGIG in the germline V gene (reference sequence). The CDR3 DNA reads TGTGCCTGGTCACAGGGGAACTATGGCTACACCTTC. It codes for CAWSQGNYGYTF. Together with reference TRBV30 and TRBJ1-2, the CDR3 gives the full variable domain: SQTIHQWPATLVQPVGSPLSLECTVEGTSNPNLYWYRQAAGRGLQLLFYSVGIGQISSEVPQNLSASRPQDRQFILSSKKLLLSDSGFYLCAWSQGNYGYTFGSGTRLTVV.

The rearrangement joins TRBV9 to TRBJ2-7; unclear D gene. This CDR3 has 12 residues. V was pared by 0 bases and J by 3 bases, with 4 bases between. Germline assignment: CDR1 SGDLS and CDR2 YYNGEE. This CDR3 reads CASSVEGYEQYF. The CDR3 DNA follows: TGTGCCAGCAGCGTAGAGGGCTACGAGCAGTACTTC.

This chain uses TRBV7-8 with TRBJ2-2; 7 nucleotides align to TRBD2. This CDR3 contains 15 residues. CDR1 is SGHVS, CDR2 FQNEAQ, per germline. The V and J ends lost 1 base and 5 bases, in that order; junction bases with no gene match: 4. The CDR3 nucleotides read TGTGCCAGCAGCTTAGGACTAGCTGGTACCGGGGAGCTGTTTTTT. Protein: CASSLGLAGTGELFF.

Worth noting for this clone: The junction departs from the called germline gene at one end, perhaps through a read error. The chain combines TRBV7-7 with TRBJ2-2; TRBD2 is a possible D gene (5 bases). The V gene's germline CDR1 is SSHAT and CDR2 FNYEAQ (reference sequence). The CDR3 is made up of 14 amino acids. As DNA, the CDR3 is TGTGCTAGCAGCTATCTCCGGGAAACCGGGGAGCTGTTTTTT. Protein: CASSYLRETGELFF.

This clone was detected only a few times. The CDR3 coding sequence is TGTGCCAGCAGCCCCCTCGGTATAGAAGAGACCCAGTACTTC. It translates to CASSPLGIEETQYF. The rearrangement uses TRBV28 and TRBJ2-5, with D unresolved. Germline-derived CDR1 and CDR2 are MDHEN and SYDVKM. This CDR3 contains 14 residues. V was pared by 6 bases and J by 3 bases, with 14 bases between.

This clone showed up just once. The gene calls are TRBV30 and TRBJ2-5; D is ambiguous. Germline V gene lookup returns CDR1 GTSNPN and CDR2 SVGIG (reference sequence). Trimming took off 2 bases at V and 5 bases at J, with 24 bases between the two ends. The CDR3 runs to 17 residues. This chain's CDR3 is CAWSYVVDVGWWETQYF. The CDR3 DNA sequence: TGTGCCTGGAGTTACGTAGTGGACGTGGGATGGTGGGAGACCCAGTACTTC.

The sample holds a few counts of this clone. The chain couples TRBV2 to TRBJ1-5, with no clear D. V lost 0 bases to trimming and J lost 1 base, with 7 bases between them. Germline CDR1 is SNHLY and CDR2 is FYNNEI. CDR3 length: 15 amino acids. CDR3 sequence reads: CASSEANHSNQPQHF. CDR3 nucleotides: TGTGCCAGCAGTGAAGCTAACCACAGCAATCAGCCCCAGCATTTT.

The J gene is TRBJ2-2, the V gene TRBV5-1, with TRBD1 matching 7 bases. Trimming removed 6 bases from V and 4 bases from J; junction bases left unmatched: 6. Germline loops: CDR1 SGHRS, CDR2 YFSETQ. This CDR3 has 14 amino acids. The DNA for the CDR3 is TGCGCCAGCATCCGGGACAGCGGCACCGGGGAGCTGTTTTTT. It encodes CASIRDSGTGELFF.

V usage is TRBV5-1 and J usage is TRBJ2-7; TRBD2 matches 9 bases. The CDR3 runs 16 residues. Per the germline V gene, CDR1 is SGHRS and CDR2 is YFSETQ. The junction had 4 bases not matched to a gene; V was cut back by 0 bases and J by 0 bases. CDR3 protein: CASSLGLAGVSYEQYF. Written as DNA, the CDR3 is TGCGCCAGCAGCTTGGGGTTAGCGGGGGTCTCCTACGAGCAGTACTTC.